The TCR beta chain described here comes from a study of CD8+ T cells in alopecia areata. Notes on the study in general: Scalp repertoires also include resident alphabeta T cells from normal skin.

This CDR3 has 15 residues. V dropped 2 bases and J dropped 1; count of bases not matched to a gene: 1. CDR1 is NSQYPW and CDR2 is LRSPGD in the germline V gene (reference sequence). Points on this clone: The antigen remains unidentified. Gene names denote mouse genes. The read terminates 4 residues before the CDR3 end, so the remaining end is supplied by the germline J gene.

Extracted RNA was reverse transcribed into cDNA, the sequencing template. Some clones are missing from TCRdb's copy, which holds only in-frame ones; the method was immunoSEQ multiplex PCR. The repertoire consists of 290,000 or so clones, none detected only once. A sort of pooled cutaneous lymph node cells used CD4, CD8alpha, NKG2D, NKG2ACE and other stains. The chain is built from TRBV1 and TRBJ1-2; 10 positions agree with TRBD1. Sequencing input: CD4+ T cells sorted from a lymph node. The clonotype originates from a C3H/HeJ mouse with alopecia areata. This strain has MHC haplotype H2-k. The CDR3 sequence is CTCSAWDRGNSDYTF. The sequenced CDR3 bases are TGCACCTGCAGTGCATGGGACAGGGGAAACTCC.